The entry below gives a single T cell receptor (beta chain) sequence along with its context. Its antigen is not identified. The data are from a study of vaccination effects on CD4 cells after COVID-19. Produced via immunoSEQ multiplex PCR; TCRdb's table is partial and in-frame only. The sample yields approximately 44,000 clones, 77% seen once. Study results and limitations: There was marked clonal contraction among infection- and vaccine-induced clones late after vaccination. Only a few convalescent patients and no early post-infection timepoints featured in the study.

Losses at the gene ends were 6 bases for V and 8 bases for J; bases not matched to a gene: 3. CDR3 length: 10 amino acids. Germline CDR1 DFQATT, CDR2 SNEGSKA (reference sequence). Antigen-specific CD4+ T cells were first expanded with viral peptide pools by the ViraFEST assay and only then sequenced. Following culture for about ten days, CD4+ T cells were isolated. The healthy vaccine recipients, who had no prior SARS-CoV-2 infection, showed negative nucleocapsid antibodies. In culture with roughly 10 IU/ml IL-2 and roughly 9.7 ug/ml peptides, PBMC were grown at a few million per well. On day 3 and again on day 7, half the medium was replaced with IL-2 medium.

The specimen was CD4+ T cells from PBMCs cultured with HCoV-NL63 spike peptides, collected before COVID-19 vaccination. The chain employs TRBV20-1 and TRBJ1-1; 7 bases line up with TRBD1. This TCR was sampled from a human donor who received a COVID-19 vaccine. The CDR3: CSAADREAFF. In DNA, the CDR3 is TGCAGTGCGGCGGACAGGGAAGCTTTCTTT.